This entry lists 12 T cell receptor beta chains sequenced from one sample in a study of technical replicates of blood from a few donors. Assay used: immunoSEQ multiplex PCR; TCRdb lists only in-frame clones, some missing. The data show tens of thousands of clones, around 92% seen once. The source material was T cells isolated from PBMCs. These receptors all stem from a human donor in good health.

The genes are TRBV4-3 and TRBJ1-1; TRBD1 matches 10 bases. The germline gives CDR1 LGHNA, CDR2 YSLEER. This CDR3 is 14 amino acids long. The trim removed 3 bases at V and 7 bases at J, leaving 5 bases unmatched. CDR3 nucleotide sequence: TGCGCCAGCAGCCAGGACAGGGGGGAGGATGAAGCTTTCTTT. Translation gives CASSQDRGEDEAFF.

The gene calls are TRBV7-8 and TRBJ2-3; D uncertain. The germline CDR1 and CDR2 sequences are SGHVS and FQNEAQ. V dropped 3 bases and J dropped 4 bases, with 5 bases sitting between them. The CDR3 has 12 amino acids. CDR3 DNA sequence: TGTGCCAGCAGCTTCGGGTCAGATACGCAGTATTTT. Translated: CASSFGSDTQYF.

The rearrangement joins TRBV5-1 to TRBJ1-4; D is ambiguous. There are 17 residues in the CDR3. Germline V lookup: CDR1 SGHRS, CDR2 YFSETQ. V was shortened by 0 bases and J by 3 bases, with 15 bases between the two germline ends. CDR3 nucleotides: TGCGCCAGCAGCTTGGCTGTCAGGCAAGGCTCTAATGAAAAACTGTTTTTT. This encodes CASSLAVRQGSNEKLFF.

This clone was seen just once. The rearrangement uses TRBV25-1 and TRBJ2-6, with D possibly being TRBD2 (7 bases). This CDR3 is built from 16 residues. Germline V gives CDR1 MGHDK, CDR2 SYGVNS. Trimming removed 3 bases at V and 2 bases at J, with 11 bases between. The CDR3 DNA is TGTGCCAGCAGTGAGGGGGGGGCCGCTGGGGCCAACGTCCTGACTTTC. Translating it yields CASSEGGAAGANVLTF.

The chain is built from TRBV29-1 and TRBJ1-1; D may be TRBD1 (5 bases). Germline CDR1 and CDR2: SQVTM and ANQGSEA. V was shortened by 1 base and J by 1 base, with 19 bases between the two germline ends. The CDR3 sequence is 17 residues long. CDR3 residues: CSVEGSWRGPSNTEAFF. The CDR3 DNA follows: TGCAGCGTTGAAGGCTCATGGAGGGGCCCCTCGAACACTGAAGCTTTCTTT.

This chain joins TRBV7-8 and TRBJ1-1; TRBD1 matches 7 bases. CDR1 is SGHVS, CDR2 FQNEAQ, per germline. J lost 3 bases, V lost 5 bases, and 3 bases had no gene match. The CDR3 covers 13 residues. The CDR3 is CASSPRGYTEAFF. DNA for the CDR3: TGTGCCAGCAGCCCCAGGGGGTACACTGAAGCTTTCTTT.

V is TRBV10-3 and J is TRBJ2-3, with TRBD2 identical over 12 bases. This CDR3 spans 16 amino acids. Germline V gene data show CDR1 as ENHRY and CDR2 as SYGVKD. The V gene end was trimmed by 6 bases and the J gene end by 5 bases; junction bases not matched to a gene: 9. CDR3 protein: CAISTAGTSGLDTQYF. The CDR3 nucleotides read TGTGCCATCAGCACCGCCGGGACTAGCGGGTTAGATACGCAGTATTTT.

The chain employs TRBV28 and TRBJ2-7; D may be TRBD2 (5 bases). Per germline, CDR1 MDHEN and CDR2 SYDVKM. Trimming left V 6 bases short and J 6 bases short, with 9 bases between. CDR3 length: 11 amino acids. The CDR3, as DNA: TGTGCCAGCAGCTCCGGAGGCGAGCAGTACTTC. Protein sequence: CASSSGGEQYF.

The chain carries TRBV4-2 and TRBJ2-1; no firm D call. Trimming stripped 8 bases from V and 2 bases from J, with 16 bases between. The length of the CDR3 is 15 residues. CDR1 LGHNA and CDR2 YNFKEQ come from the germline V gene. The CDR3 bases are TGTGCCAGCGGTACTGTGGAGTCAGCCTACAATGAGCAGTTCTTC. Amino acids: CASGTVESAYNEQFF.

The chain recombines TRBV5-8 with TRBJ1-4; a weak D match, TRBD1 (5 bases). The germline V and J ends were trimmed by 4 bases and 5 bases, with 6 bases remaining between them. This CDR3 has 12 amino acids. Germline assignment: CDR1 SGHTS and CDR2 YDEGEE. The DNA for the CDR3 is TGTGCCAGCAGCCCAGGGAATGAAAAACTGTTTTTT. Translating it yields CASSPGNEKLFF.

The gene calls are TRBV11-1 and TRBJ2-2; a weak D match, TRBD2 (5 bases). CDR3 size: 14 residues. V was pared by 8 bases and J by 1 base, with 11 bases between. The germline V gene has CDR1 SGHAT and CDR2 FQDESV (reference sequence). CDR3 sequence reads: CASVGERNTGELFF. The CDR3 coding sequence is TGTGCCAGCGTGGGAGAGCGGAACACCGGGGAGCTGTTTTTT.

This chain links TRBV5-4 with TRBJ2-1; D remains unclear. CDR3 size: 15 residues. Germline V gives CDR1 SGHNT, CDR2 YYREEE (reference sequence). With 0 bases removed from V and 8 bases from J, the gap between germline ends came to 15 bases. CDR3 nucleotide sequence: TGTGCCAGCAGCTTGGGGCCGGTTTTCGGAGATGAGCAGTTCTTC. Residues: CASSLGPVFGDEQFF.